This T cell receptor beta chain is from a study of control samples from healthy donors and cancer patients. The germline V and J ends were trimmed by 5 bases and 0 bases, with 8 bases remaining between them. The CDR3 totals 15 residues. The germline CDR1 and CDR2 sequences are LGHDT and YNNKEL (reference sequence). Using immunoSEQ multiplex PCR, the repertoire was profiled, and TCRdb retains in-frame clones only, with some absent. The repertoire holds about 110,000 clones, with 80% to 90% as singletons. Only one count was recorded for this clone. Sequencing input: blood. The chain is built from TRBV3-1 (or the pseudogene TRBV3-2) and TRBJ1-6; weak D call: TRBD1 (6 bases). The receptor was derived from a woman in her fifties or sixties in good health. CDR3 DNA: TGTGCCAGCAGCTTGGGACACTCCTATAATTCACCCCTCCACTTT. Translating it yields CASSLGHSYNSPLHF.